A single sample is the source of the 5 T cell receptor beta chains below, sequenced in a study of beta chain features in type 1 diabetes. No cognate antigen is known for these TCRs. Every bit of the isolated RNA underwent reverse transcription, so sequencing read expressed TCRB transcripts. The repertoire was sequenced with immunoSEQ multiplex PCR; TCRdb's copy has only in-frame clones and lacks some. This sample has 300,000 to 350,000 clones, with roughly 13% found just once. Study-wide findings and caveats: In every one of the four CD4+ subsets, TCRB CDR3s were moderately but significantly shorter in Type 1 diabetes patients.

Sequenced material: naive CD4+ T cells from blood. These receptors were obtained from a woman aged 18 to 35 with type 1 diabetes.

Remarks on this clone: The sample contains more than one DNA sequence encoding this CDR3. The rearrangement uses TRBV7-9 and TRBJ2-3; D possibly corresponds to TRBD2 (6 bases). The CDR3 has 12 amino acids. Trimming left V 5 bases short and J 5 bases short, with 8 bases between. Germline loops: CDR1 SEHNR, CDR2 FQNEAQ (reference sequence). CDR3: CASSPGGDTQYF. CDR3 in DNA: TGTGCCAGCAGCCCCGGGGGAGATACGCAGTATTTT.

This clone was detected a few times. J is TRBJ1-1 and V is TRBV29-1, with unresolved D. CDR1 and CDR2 (germline): SQVTM, ANQGSEA. V was clipped by 2 bases and J by 0 bases, with 4 bases between them. CDR3 length equals 12 residues. This chain's CDR3 is CSVEWLNTEAFF. Written as DNA, the CDR3 is TGCAGCGTTGAATGGCTGAACACTGAAGCTTTCTTT.

This clone was detected a few times. V gene TRBV28 combines with J gene TRBJ1-1; no clear D gene. Trimming took 7 bases from V and 1 from J, leaving 10 bases between them. The CDR3 is 13 amino acids. CDR1 and CDR2 (germline): MDHEN, SYDVKM. The CDR3 here is CASTETGNTEAFF. CDR3 coding DNA: TGTGCCAGCACCGAGACGGGGAACACTGAAGCTTTCTTT.

The V gene is TRBV27, the J gene TRBJ2-1; a weak D match, TRBD2 (5 bases). CDR3 size: 14 residues. Looked up from germline, CDR1 is MNHEY and CDR2 is SMNVEV (reference sequence). Trimming took 3 bases from V and 10 from J, leaving 16 bases between them. The CDR3 coding sequence is TGTGCCAGCAGTTTGGTCGTGAGGGCCGGGGAGCAGTTCTTC. This codes for CASSLVVRAGEQFF.

This clone was recorded a few times. The chain couples TRBV11-2 to TRBJ2-2, with D uncertain. The germline V gene has CDR1 SGHAT and CDR2 FQNNGV. Trimming cost V 3 bases and J 4 bases, with 6 bases left between them. There are 13 residues in the CDR3. The CDR3 spells CASSFSPTGELFF. The CDR3 DNA reads TGTGCCAGCAGCTTCTCCCCCACCGGGGAGCTGTTTTTT.